These 29 T cell receptor beta chains were sequenced from one sample in a study of vaccination effects on CD4 cells after COVID-19 (dated by TCRdb to between 2021 and 2023). Their antigen targets remain unknown. After less than eleven days of culture, CD4+ T cells were isolated with the EasySep CD4+ T cell isolation kit. Receptor libraries were prepared by the immunoSEQ multiplex PCR assay. TCRdb re-hosts the immuneACCESS table, in-frame sequences only. Its copies lack some clones; in the studies checked, an unresolved V gene accounts for under half of them, and the cause for the rest is not known. The sample includes about 50,000 clones, with about 80% observed a single time. The top ten clones comprise approximately 3% of the sample. This specimen was CD4+ T cells from PBMCs cultured without peptide, taken before COVID-19 vaccination. Source of these receptors: a human donor who received a COVID-19 vaccine.

The CDR3 DNA reads TGTGCCAGCAGCCTAGGGTATGGCTACACCTTC. Its translation is CASSLGYGYTF. The V gene is TRBV6-2 or TRBV6-3, the J gene TRBJ1-2; D is uncertain. CDR3 length: 11 amino acids. CDR1 and CDR2 (germline): MNHEY, SVGEGT. Trimming took off 6 bases at V and 5 bases at J, with 7 bases between the two ends.

The chain joins TRBV24-1 to TRBJ2-1; D might be TRBD2 (7 bases). The length of the CDR3 is 15 residues. V was pared by 6 bases and J by 2 bases, with 13 bases between. Germline lookup yields CDR1 KGHDR and CDR2 SFDVKD. Here the CDR3 DNA reads TGTGCCACCAGTAGGGGAGGGGGTCCCTACAATGAGCAGTTCTTC. Protein: CATSRGGGPYNEQFF.

The rearrangement links TRBV10-3 to TRBJ2-3; D is undetermined. Trimming cost V 3 bases and J 3 bases, with 10 bases left between them. Per germline, CDR1 ENHRY and CDR2 SYGVKD. This CDR3 has 14 residues. CDR3 DNA sequence: TGTGCCATCAGTGACCTAAGGAGTACAGATACGCAGTATTTT. It is translated as CAISDLRSTDTQYF.

This chain uses TRBV24-1 with TRBJ1-2; D is uncertain. The V gene's germline CDR1 is KGHDR and CDR2 SFDVKD. V was clipped by 2 bases and J by 1 base, with 7 bases between them. CDR3 length: 14 amino acids. CDR3: CATSDWTVNYGYTF. DNA of the CDR3: TGTGCCACCAGTGATTGGACGGTTAACTATGGCTACACCTTC.

This chain connects TRBV6-1 to TRBJ1-6; 11 bases are a match to TRBD1. The germline gives CDR1 MNHNS, CDR2 SASEGT. The ends lost 4 bases at V and 11 bases at J; junction bases unmatched: 10. The CDR3 totals 16 residues. The CDR3 DNA reads as TGTGCCAGCAGTGGAACCGGGACAGGGGGACCGGCACCCCTCCACTTT. Translated: CASSGTGTGGPAPLHF.

Here the CDR3 reads CASSKRQDATNEKLFF. The DNA for the CDR3 is TGTGCCAGTAGTAAAAGACAGGACGCAACTAATGAAAAACTGTTTTTT. The chain couples TRBV19 to TRBJ1-4, with a weak D call TRBD1 (6 bases). The CDR3 contains 16 residues. Germline loops: CDR1 LNHDA, CDR2 SQIVND (reference sequence). The ends were cut back, 4 bases at V and 0 bases at J, with 12 bases in the middle.

The chain uses TRBV5-6 and TRBJ2-2; D call uncertain. Germline lookup yields CDR1 SGHDT and CDR2 YYEEEE. The V gene lost 4 bases and the J gene lost 0 bases, with 10 bases spanning the gap. This CDR3 comprises 15 residues. The CDR3 bases are TGTGCCAGCAGCCGAACAGCCACGAACACCGGGGAGCTGTTTTTT. It is translated as CASSRTATNTGELFF. The entire variable domain, with the rest obtained from reference TRBV5-6 and TRBJ2-2, is as follows: DAGVTQSPTHLIKTRGQQVTLRCSPKSGHDTVSWYQQALGQGPQFIFQYYEEEERQRGNFPDRFSGHQFPNYSSELNVNALLLGDSALYLCASSRTATNTGELFFGEGSRLTVL.

This chain connects TRBV29-1 to TRBJ2-3; D is unclear. Trimming removed 6 bases from V and 8 bases from J, with 18 bases in between. Germline CDR1 SQVTM, CDR2 ANQGSEA. The CDR3 consists of 13 residues. In DNA, the CDR3 is TGCAGCGTAACCGGGCCCGAGAGGAGTACGCAGTATTTT. This codes for CSVTGPERSTQYF.

The chain carries TRBV7-8 and TRBJ2-5, with D possibly TRBD1 on 6 matching bases. CDR1 and CDR2 from the germline V gene are SGHVS and FQNEAQ. CDR3 size: 16 residues. V gave up 0 bases and J gave up 5 bases, with 16 bases separating them. DNA for the CDR3: TGTGCCAGCAGCTTAGCGGGGGCCTCCCTAAGTGAGACCCAGTACTTC. Its translation: CASSLAGASLSETQYF. Full variable domain (remainder filled in from reference TRBV7-8 and TRBJ2-5): GAGVSQSPRYKVAKRGQDVALRCDPISGHVSLFWYQQALGQGPEFLTYFQNEAQLDKSGLPSDRFFAERPEGSVSTLKIQRTQQEDSAVYLCASSLAGASLSETQYFGPGTRLLVL.

The chain has TRBV2 and TRBJ1-3; weak D call: TRBD1 (6 bases). V gave up 3 bases and J gave up 0 bases, with 12 bases separating them. CDR3 length: 16 amino acids. The germline gives CDR1 SNHLY, CDR2 FYNNEI. CDR3 nucleotides: TGTGCCAGCAGTGACGACAGGTCATCCTCTGGAAACACCATATATTTT. It yields the protein CASSDDRSSSGNTIYF. The whole variable domain, filled in from reference TRBV2 and TRBJ1-3, reads EPEVTQTPSHQVTQMGQEVILRCVPISNHLYFYWYRQILGQKVEFLVSFYNNEISEKSEIFDDQFSVERPDGSNFTLKIRSTKLEDSAMYFCASSDDRSSSGNTIYFGEGSWLTVV.

This rearrangement joins TRBV6-2 or TRBV6-3 to TRBJ2-2, with 11 bases matching TRBD2. Germline values: CDR1 MNHEY, CDR2 SVGEGT. The CDR3 loop spans 17 amino acids. J was trimmed by 1 base and V by 5 bases; bases with no gene match: 6. The CDR3 nucleotides are TGTGCCAGCAGTCGCGTGCTAGCGGGGGGGAACACCGGGGAGCTGTTTTTT. Its protein product is CASSRVLAGGNTGELFF.

This clone was observed a single time. The chain uses TRBV24-1 and TRBJ2-1; 9 bases match TRBD1. Germline trimming cut 4 bases from V and 3 bases from J; bases unmatched to any gene: 9. The germline gives CDR1 KGHDR, CDR2 SFDVKD. The CDR3 contains 17 residues. The CDR3, as DNA: TGTGCCACCAGTGAAACTAAGCCGGGACAGGGCTACAATGAGCAGTTCTTC. Residues: CATSETKPGQGYNEQFF.

The chain is built from TRBV7-9 and TRBJ2-7; unclear D gene. CDR1 and CDR2 (germline): SEHNR, FQNEAQ (reference sequence). The CDR3 has 14 amino acids. The ends were cut back, 3 bases at V and 3 bases at J, with 12 bases in the middle. CDR3 DNA: TGTGCCAGCAGCTTCGACCAATGGAGCTACGAGCAGTACGTC. It translates to CASSFDQWSYEQYV.

This sequence joins TRBV11-1 and TRBJ2-5, with unresolved D. V was trimmed by 5 bases and J by 5 bases, leaving 18 bases between them. In germline, CDR1 is SGHAT, CDR2 FQDESV (reference sequence). CDR3 length equals 15 residues. The CDR3: CASSQDPLAQETQYF. CDR3 nucleotides: TGTGCCAGCAGCCAAGATCCTCTCGCCCAGGAGACCCAGTACTTC.

The chain combines TRBV19 with TRBJ2-3; D remains ambiguous. CDR1 and CDR2 from the germline V gene are LNHDA and SQIVND (reference sequence). The length of the CDR3 is 11 residues. V shed 10 bases and J shed 6 bases, with 11 bases lying between them. The CDR3 reads CATHRGDTQYF. The CDR3 DNA sequence: TGTGCCACCCACCGAGGCGATACGCAGTATTTT.

The rearrangement joins TRBV6-5 to TRBJ2-5; no definite D call. The germline CDR1 and CDR2 sequences are MNHEY and SVGAGI. Trimming took 7 bases from V and 5 from J, leaving 17 bases between them. This CDR3 spans 14 amino acids. The CDR3 here is CASTPPRPPETQYF. In DNA form, the CDR3 reads TGTGCCAGCACCCCGCCCCGGCCTCCCGAGACCCAGTACTTC.

This clone was counted a few times. The genes are TRBV10-2 and TRBJ2-7; 8 bases map to TRBD1. Germline CDR1 is WSHSY and CDR2 is SAAADI. The length of the CDR3 is 14 residues. J was trimmed by 4 bases and V by 5 bases; bases with no gene match: 7. This CDR3 reads CASSRGQGLYEQYV. Written as DNA, the CDR3 is TGCGCCAGCAGTCGAGGACAGGGTCTATACGAGCAGTACGTC.

This clone has only one observation. This chain links TRBV7-2 with TRBJ2-7, with D perhaps being TRBD1 or TRBD2 (5 bases each). Germline CDR1 and CDR2: SGHTA and FQGNSA. The CDR3 totals 13 residues. V lost 4 bases to trimming and J lost 3 bases, with 10 bases between them. CDR3 nucleotide sequence: TGTGCCAGCAGCTCGGGACGCGGCTACGAGCAGTACGTC. Translation gives CASSSGRGYEQYV.

This clone occurred a few times. The chain combines TRBV29-1 with TRBJ1-5; 9 nucleotides match TRBD1. Germline V gene lookup returns CDR1 SQVTM and CDR2 ANQGSEA. CDR3 length equals 13 residues. V lost 6 bases and J lost 4; bases outside the gene matches: 4. The CDR3 here is CSVGTGTNQPQHF. DNA of the CDR3: TGCAGCGTGGGGACAGGGACGAATCAGCCCCAGCATTTT.

The chain employs TRBV14 and TRBJ2-7; D gene uncertain. The V gene lost 3 bases and the J gene lost 0 bases, with 3 bases spanning the gap. Germline V gene lookup returns CDR1 SGHDN and CDR2 FVKESK. This CDR3 contains 12 residues. CDR3 coding DNA: TGTGCCAGCAGCCAGAGCTCCTACGAGCAGTACGTC. As protein: CASSQSSYEQYV.

J is TRBJ1-3 and V is TRBV28; weak D call: TRBD1 (5 bases). CDR3 length equals 13 residues. Germline CDR1 reads MDHEN; CDR2 reads SYDVKM. V dropped 5 bases and J dropped 11 bases, with 16 bases sitting between them. DNA for the CDR3: TGTGCCAGCAGTGGGGACCGTCGGCTCCCCATATATTTT. Amino acids: CASSGDRRLPIYF.

The chain is built from TRBV18 and TRBJ2-7; a weak D match, TRBD1 (6 bases). Per germline, CDR1 KGHSH and CDR2 LQKENI. The CDR3 is made up of 13 amino acids. V lost 3 bases, J lost 3 bases, and 9 bases lay in between. As DNA, the CDR3 is TGTGCCAGCTCACCCGCAGGGGACTACGAGCAGTACGTC. This encodes CASSPAGDYEQYV.

CDR3 protein: CSVVQGMETQYF. CDR3 DNA: TGCAGCGTTGTGCAGGGCATGGAGACCCAGTACTTC. This rearrangement joins TRBV29-1 to TRBJ2-5, with D perhaps TRBD1 (5 bases). Germline V gives CDR1 SQVTM, CDR2 ANQGSEA. Trimming left V 4 bases short and J 5 bases short, with 11 bases between. The CDR3 is 12 residues long.

Written as DNA, the CDR3 is TGTGCCAGCAGTAGATTACCTAGCGGGAGTCCTGAGACCCAGTACTTC. It encodes CASSRLPSGSPETQYF. This rearrangement joins TRBV2 to TRBJ2-5, with 10 positions matching TRBD2. V lost 5 bases and J lost 5; bases outside the gene matches: 11. The V gene's germline CDR1 is SNHLY and CDR2 FYNNEI. This CDR3 has 16 residues.

The chain joins TRBV2 to TRBJ1-2, with 8 bases identical to TRBD1. Germline CDR1 SNHLY, CDR2 FYNNEI. CDR3 length: 13 amino acids. V was pared by 5 bases and J by 4 bases, with 3 bases of the junction left unmatched. The CDR3 DNA sequence: TGTGCCAGCAGTACGGGACAGGCCTATGGCTACACCTTC. It codes for CASSTGQAYGYTF.

The chain combines TRBV7-2 with TRBJ2-1, with 13 bases identical to TRBD2. V was clipped by 5 bases and J by 5 bases; unmatched bases: 12. Germline lookup yields CDR1 SGHTA and CDR2 FQGNSA. The CDR3 consists of 18 residues. The CDR3 sequence: CASSLRKGLAGAHNEQFF. CDR3 DNA: TGTGCCAGCAGCCTTCGAAAAGGACTAGCGGGGGCCCACAATGAGCAGTTCTTC.

The genes are TRBV7-3 and TRBJ1-5; maybe TRBD1 (6 bases). The CDR3 extends over 15 amino acids. The V end was cut by 1 base, the J end by 0 bases, with 7 bases between. CDR1 and CDR2 from the germline V gene are SGHTA and FQGTGA. The CDR3 nucleotides are TGTGCCAGCAGCTTAAAGGGGGATAGCAATCAGCCCCAGCATTTT. Its translation: CASSLKGDSNQPQHF.

This clone was counted a few times. The chain couples TRBV29-1 to TRBJ1-2, with TRBD1 identical over 11 bases. The CDR3 sequence is 13 residues long. Trimming removed 3 bases from V and 6 bases from J; junction bases left unmatched: 3. Germline V lookup: CDR1 SQVTM, CDR2 ANQGSEA. CDR3 residues: CSVDGTGGDGYTF. CDR3 coding DNA: TGCAGCGTTGACGGGACAGGGGGGGATGGCTACACCTTC.

The V gene is TRBV6-5, the J gene TRBJ2-1, with a tentative D call TRBD1 (5 bases). Germline V gene sequence: CDR1 MNHEY, CDR2 SVGAGI. The CDR3 loop spans 13 amino acids. V was clipped by 3 bases and J by 4 bases, with 7 bases between them. The CDR3 spells CASSYKGYNEQFF. The CDR3 DNA reads TGTGCCAGCAGTTATAAGGGGTACAATGAGCAGTTCTTC.